This TCR beta chain originates from a study of long-term antiretroviral therapy in people with HIV. Whole-study findings and limits: After ART, diversity increased yet remained lower than transplant donor controls. Within the repertoire, clones expanded before ART were dominant at all time points. Documentation of ART adherence, viral resistance or therapy changes was absent. Collection spanned 2004 to 2017; ART regimens may be less effective than current ones.

V lost 11 bases, J lost 0 bases, and 7 bases stayed unmatched. The CDR3 contains 14 residues. CDR1 LNHDA and CDR2 SQIVND come from the germline V gene (reference sequence). This clone is a singleton in its sample. As yet, its antigen is unknown. Researchers report immunoSEQ v3.0 was run at survey level. This table comes from immunoSEQ multiplex PCR, and its TCRdb copy is limited to in-frame clones, with some not included. The sample yields some 18,000 clones, about 82% seen once. The sequencing used unsorted PBMCs, collected 0.6 years after starting antiretroviral therapy. J is TRBJ1-5 and V is TRBV19; the match to TRBD1 covers 7 bases. The clonotype comes from a woman under 30 with HIV. CDR3 in amino acids: CALGTDYSNQPQHF. The CDR3 region has the DNA TGTGCCCTTGGGACAGACTATAGCAATCAGCCCCAGCATTTT.